What follows are 29 T cell receptor beta chains derived from one specimen sequenced in a study of early T cells in non-severe SARS-CoV-2 infection. TCRdb re-analysed the 5' RACE reads in MiXCR, keeping a single row per CDR3 protein. In the table there are over 55,000 distinct CDR3 sequences, 10% to 15% of which are singletons. The sample consisted of whole blood. These receptors all come from an adult who was a healthcare worker with PCR-confirmed SARS-CoV-2 infection or an uninfected control (not recorded which).

In DNA form, the CDR3 reads TGTGCCCTCGCTCAGGGTCACGGTCAGCCCCAGCATTTT. As protein: CALAQGHGQPQHF. The chain links TRBV7-2 to TRBJ1-5, with a tentative D call TRBD1 (5 bases). Germline values: CDR1 SGHTA, CDR2 FQGNSA. V was clipped by 11 bases and J by 6 bases, with 17 bases between them. The CDR3 totals 13 residues.

This clonotype has a count of ten or more. The chain carries TRBV6-1 and TRBJ1-5, with a tentative D call TRBD1 (6 bases). The germline CDR1 and CDR2 sequences are MNHNS and SASEGT. CDR3 length equals 16 residues. With 5 bases removed from V and 2 bases from J, the gap between germline ends came to 16 bases. The DNA of the CDR3 is TGTGCCAGCAGTACTGGACAGTTTAGAGGCAATCAGCCCCAGCATTTT. Amino acid sequence: CASSTGQFRGNQPQHF.

This clonotype was seen at least ten times. The V call is TRBV12-3 or TRBV12-4, the J call TRBJ2-2, with D hard to call. Trimming removed 8 bases from V and 4 bases from J, with 8 bases in between. The CDR3 runs to 12 residues. The CDR3 region is CASGTRTGELFF. The CDR3, as DNA: TGTGCCAGCGGCACGCGCACCGGGGAGCTGTTTTTT.

The rearrangement joins TRBV6-6 to TRBJ2-4; the D call may be TRBD1 or TRBD2 (5 bases each). In germline, CDR1 is MNHNY, CDR2 SVGAGI (reference sequence). Between the trimmed V and J ends, which lost 5 bases and 7 bases, there was a span of 15 bases. CDR3 length: 14 residues. CDR3 amino acids: CASSPRGLWNIQYF. The CDR3 region has the DNA TGTGCCAGCAGTCCCCGGGGCCTTTGGAACATTCAGTACTTC.

The chain employs TRBV18 and TRBJ2-2; D gene ambiguous. The length of the CDR3 is 11 residues. V lost 4 bases to trimming and J lost 6 bases, with 3 bases between them. Germline V CDR1 and CDR2: KGHSH, LQKENI. The chain's CDR3 is CASSLAGELFF. The CDR3 DNA reads as TGTGCCAGCTCACTGGCCGGGGAGCTGTTTTTT.

This clonotype showed up just a few times. This chain joins TRBV4-2 and TRBJ2-3; D might be TRBD2 (5 bases). Germline lookup yields CDR1 LGHNA and CDR2 YNFKEQ. The CDR3 is made up of 15 amino acids. V was trimmed by 1 base and J by 0 bases, leaving 8 bases between them. The CDR3 sequence: CASSQVGGSTDTQYF. The CDR3 coding sequence is TGTGCCAGCAGCCAAGTAGGCGGGAGCACAGATACGCAGTATTTT.

This clonotype was picked up many times. The chain couples TRBV5-1 to TRBJ1-5; D is possibly TRBD1 (6 bases). Per the germline V gene, CDR1 is SGHRS and CDR2 is YFSETQ. Trimming cost V 0 bases and J 6 bases, with 13 bases left between them. This CDR3 region has 15 residues. CDR3: CASSLVPGGGQPQHF. In DNA, the CDR3 is TGCGCCAGCAGCTTGGTACCTGGGGGCGGTCAGCCCCAGCATTTT.

This clonotype has a count of ten or more. V usage is TRBV28 and J usage is TRBJ2-1; the D gene is possibly TRBD2 (5 bases). V was pared by 3 bases and J by 8 bases, with 11 bases between. Looked up from germline, CDR1 is MDHEN and CDR2 is SYDVKM. The CDR3 sequence is 13 residues long. CDR3 coding DNA: TGTGCCAGCAGTTTCCCCGGGATCTATGAGCAGTTCTTC. This translates into CASSFPGIYEQFF.

The chain is built from TRBV9 and TRBJ2-5; 8 nucleotides align to TRBD2. The CDR3 length is 15 residues. CDR1 and CDR2 (germline): SGDLS, YYNGEE. Losses at the gene ends were 1 base for V and 0 bases for J; bases not matched to a gene: 2. CDR3: CASSVIAGYQETQYF. DNA for the CDR3: TGTGCCAGCAGCGTAATAGCGGGGTACCAAGAGACCCAGTACTTC.

The table lists this clonotype with many counts. The chain employs TRBV21-1 and TRBJ2-2; the listed D gene, TRBD1, was not tested against the DNA. TRBV21-1 is listed as a pseudogene. CDR3 length: 12 residues. CDR3 protein: CASSPGTGELFF. CDR3 DNA sequence: TGTGCCAGCAGTCCGGGCACCGGGGAGCTGTTTTTT.

This clonotype has a handful of counts. This chain uses TRBV4-2 with TRBJ2-1, with 14 bases fitting TRBD2. The trim removed 1 base at V and 2 bases at J, leaving 13 bases unmatched. Germline CDR1 and CDR2: LGHNA and YNFKEQ. CDR3 length equals 21 residues. CDR3 amino acids: CASSQVRTSGGPTGTYNEQFF. CDR3 in DNA: TGTGCCAGCAGCCAAGTGAGGACTAGCGGGGGGCCTACCGGTACCTACAATGAGCAGTTCTTC.

This clonotype was found many times. This chain uses TRBV19 with TRBJ2-1; D assignment may be TRBD1 or TRBD2 (5 bases each). CDR3 size: 15 residues. V dropped 4 bases and J dropped 8 bases, with 18 bases sitting between them. Germline V lookup: CDR1 LNHDA, CDR2 SQIVND (reference sequence). The CDR3 loop reads CASSRPRGVGDEQFF. For the CDR3, the DNA is TGTGCCAGTAGTAGGCCGAGAGGGGTTGGGGATGAGCAGTTCTTC.

The sample holds many counts of this clonotype. The J gene is TRBJ1-5, the V gene TRBV28; D is perhaps TRBD1 (5 bases). This CDR3 spans 15 amino acids. V lost 1 base to trimming and J lost 9 bases, with 16 bases between them. Per germline, CDR1 MDHEN and CDR2 SYDVKM. DNA for the CDR3: TGTGCCAGCAGTTTATCGTGGGACGCCTCTTGGCCCCAGCATTTT. It encodes CASSLSWDASWPQHF.

J is TRBJ2-7 and V is TRBV4-1; TRBD1 matches at 10 bases. Trimming removed 4 bases from V and 0 bases from J; junction bases left unmatched: 3. The CDR3 has 15 amino acids. From germline, CDR1 is MGHRA and CDR2 YSYEKL. The chain's CDR3 is CASSPGQGSSYEQYF. The CDR3, as DNA: TGCGCCAGCAGCCCGGGACAGGGGAGCTCCTACGAGCAGTACTTC.

This clonotype was recorded many times. In nucleotides, the CDR3 is TGCGCCAGCAGTGAGGCGGGATTTGGTACCGGGGAGCTGTTTTTT. Amino acid sequence: CASSEAGFGTGELFF. The genes are TRBV10-1 and TRBJ2-2; TRBD2 might be the D (6 bases). Germline CDR1 reads WNHNN; CDR2 reads SYGVQD (reference sequence). The CDR3 has 15 amino acids. Trimming pared 2 bases from V and 5 bases from J, leaving 12 bases between.

The chain has TRBV20-1 and TRBJ2-7; D is unclear. V lost 0 bases to trimming and J lost 0 bases, with 9 bases between them. Looked up from germline, CDR1 is DFQATT and CDR2 is SNEGSKA (reference sequence). CDR3 size: 14 residues. CDR3 loop: CSARDSGHSYEQYF. The CDR3 DNA follows: TGCAGTGCTAGAGATTCCGGCCACTCCTACGAGCAGTACTTC.

The rearrangement uses TRBV20-1 and TRBJ2-7; 10 nucleotides match TRBD1. The CDR3 runs to 17 residues. With 5 bases clipped from V and 1 base from J, the junction kept 14 bases outside the gene matches. Per germline, CDR1 DFQATT and CDR2 SNEGSKA (reference sequence). Written as DNA, the CDR3 is TGCAGTGCTTCCGGTGCCGGGACAGGGGCGGAATCCTACGAGCAGTACTTC. It translates to CSASGAGTGAESYEQYF.

Of note for this clonotype: A much larger clone differs from this one at a single base, so this may be a read error. Likely a read error: the CDR3 ends without its conserved phenylalanine or tryptophan. The V gene is TRBV20-1, the J gene TRBJ2-1, with D possibly matching TRBD1 (6 bases). V was cut by 3 bases and J by 7 bases, with 13 bases left in between. CDR1 is DFQATT and CDR2 is SNEGSKA in the germline V gene (reference sequence). CDR3 length: 13 residues. The CDR3 spells CSASLGASNEQFS. The CDR3 nucleotides are TGCAGTGCTAGCCTGGGGGCTTCTAATGAGCAGTTCTCC.

This clonotype was seen many times. V is TRBV29-1 and J is TRBJ2-7; a possible D gene is TRBD2 (5 bases). V dropped 5 bases and J dropped 0 bases, with 11 bases sitting between them. The CDR3 loop spans 13 amino acids. Per germline, CDR1 SQVTM and CDR2 ANQGSEA. In nucleotides, the CDR3 is TGCAGCGTTCGGGGTCACATCTCCTACGAGCAGTACTTC. Encoded protein: CSVRGHISYEQYF.

This chain connects TRBV3-1 to TRBJ1-1, with D possibly being TRBD1 (6 bases). CDR3 length: 15 amino acids. Trimming cost V 4 bases and J 4 bases, with 16 bases left between them. Germline V gene data show CDR1 as LGHDT and CDR2 as YNNKEL (reference sequence). CDR3 sequence reads: CASSRTRGGSTEAFF. The DNA of the CDR3 is TGTGCCAGCAGCCGTACCAGGGGTGGTAGCACTGAAGCTTTCTTT. Full variable domain (outside the CDR3, taken from reference TRBV3-1 and TRBJ1-1): DTAVSQTPKYLVTQMGNDKSIKCEQNLGHDTMYWYKQDSKKFLKIMFSYNNKELIINETVPNRFSPKSPDKAHLNLHINSLELGDSAVYFCASSRTRGGSTEAFFGQGTRLTVV.

This CDR3 reads CSASSGEHTDTQYF. The CDR3 coding sequence is TGCAGTGCTAGTTCCGGGGAACACACAGATACGCAGTATTTT. The chain joins TRBV20-1 to TRBJ2-3; perhaps TRBD2 as D (5 bases). Trimming removed 3 bases at V and 2 bases at J, with 12 bases between. Germline V gene data show CDR1 as DFQATT and CDR2 as SNEGSKA (reference sequence). The CDR3 totals 14 residues.

This clonotype was counted ten times or more. The chain's CDR3 is CASSVGAGHNEQFF. DNA for the CDR3: TGTGCCAGCAGCGTAGGGGCAGGGCACAATGAGCAGTTCTTC. V and J are TRBV9 and TRBJ2-1; D possibly corresponds to TRBD1 (5 bases). The ends were cut back, 0 bases at V and 5 bases at J, with 9 bases in the middle. The germline gives CDR1 SGDLS, CDR2 YYNGEE. The CDR3 spans 14 residues.

This clonotype was seen ten or more times. The chain links TRBV30 to TRBJ1-1; D possibly corresponds to TRBD1 (6 bases). This CDR3 has 13 residues. The V end lost 4 bases, the J end lost 6 bases, and 15 bases lay between the germline ends. In germline, CDR1 is GTSNPN, CDR2 SVGIG (reference sequence). CDR3 protein: CAWTPRGRSEAFF. The CDR3 DNA is TGTGCCTGGACCCCCAGGGGCCGCTCTGAAGCTTTCTTT.

About this clonotype itself: A much larger clonotype is one base distant, so this may be a read error. V gene TRBV6-6 combines with J gene TRBJ1-6; tentatively, D is TRBD1 (6 bases). Germline V gene data show CDR1 as MNHNY and CDR2 as SVGAGI (reference sequence). The CDR3 totals 14 residues. The CDR3 sequence: CASSGTRYSSPLHF. For the CDR3, the DNA is TGTGCCAGCAGTGGGACACGCTATAGTTCACCCCTCCACTTT.

This clonotype was seen repeatedly, ten times or more. The V call is TRBV11-2, the J call TRBJ2-1; TRBD2 might be the D (6 bases). The ends were cut back, 4 bases at V and 3 bases at J, with 19 bases in the middle. Looked up from germline, CDR1 is SGHAT and CDR2 is FQNNGV. The CDR3 spans 17 residues. Here the CDR3 reads CASSSPRSVEGYNEQFF. The CDR3 DNA is TGTGCCAGCAGCTCCCCTCGATCCGTGGAGGGCTACAATGAGCAGTTCTTC.

The sample holds one count of this clonotype. The rearrangement uses TRBV15 and TRBJ2-1, with TRBD1 identical over 8 bases. The CDR3 is 15 amino acids. The germline CDR1 and CDR2 sequences are LNHNV and YYDKDF (reference sequence). The trim removed 3 bases at V and 0 bases at J, leaving 1 base unmatched. As DNA, the CDR3 is TGTGCCACCAGCAGCGGACAGGGCTCCTACAATGAGCAGTTCTTC. This codes for CATSSGQGSYNEQFF.

This clonotype was observed many times. The genes are TRBV18 and TRBJ2-7, with 7 nucleotides matching TRBD2. The CDR3 contains 16 residues. Trimming removed 2 bases from V and 0 bases from J; junction bases left unmatched: 7. Looked up from germline, CDR1 is KGHSH and CDR2 is LQKENI. CDR3 DNA sequence: TGTGCCAGCTCACCAACCCCGGGAGGAAGCTCCTACGAGCAGTACTTC. Protein: CASSPTPGGSSYEQYF. The full variable domain, with the rest looked up from reference TRBV18 and TRBJ2-7, is NAGVMQNPRHLVRRRGQEARLRCSPMKGHSHVYWYRQLPEEGLKFMVYLQKENIIDESGMPKERFSAEFPKEGPSILRIQQVVRGDSAAYFCASSPTPGGSSYEQYFGPGTRLTVT.

The chain recombines TRBV12-3 or TRBV12-4 with TRBJ2-3; TRBD2 matches at 8 bases. Germline trimming cut 6 bases from V and 4 bases from J; bases unmatched to any gene: 6. The CDR3 totals 14 residues. DNA for the CDR3: TGTGCCAGCAGCCCATACGGGAGGGCAGATACGCAGTATTTT. Translation gives CASSPYGRADTQYF.

This clonotype was detected many times. This chain connects TRBV6-6 to TRBJ2-3, with D possibly TRBD2 on 5 matching bases. The germline V and J ends were trimmed by 6 bases and 5 bases, with 12 bases remaining between them. CDR1 is MNHNY, CDR2 SVGAGI, per germline (reference sequence). This CDR3 region has 13 residues. CDR3 in amino acids: CASSSEGRDTQYF. The CDR3 DNA sequence: TGTGCCAGCAGCTCGGAAGGGAGAGATACGCAGTATTTT.